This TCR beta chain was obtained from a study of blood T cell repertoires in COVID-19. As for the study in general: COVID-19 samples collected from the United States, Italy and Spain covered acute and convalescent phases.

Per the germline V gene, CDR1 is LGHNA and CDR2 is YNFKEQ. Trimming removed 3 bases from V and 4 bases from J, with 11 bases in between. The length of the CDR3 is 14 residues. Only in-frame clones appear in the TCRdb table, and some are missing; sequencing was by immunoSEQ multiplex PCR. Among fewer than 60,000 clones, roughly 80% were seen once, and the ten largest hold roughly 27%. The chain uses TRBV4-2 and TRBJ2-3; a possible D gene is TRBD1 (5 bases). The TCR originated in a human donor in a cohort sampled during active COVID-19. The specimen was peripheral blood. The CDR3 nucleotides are TGTGCCAGCAGCCATCCAGGGAACCCAGATACGCAGTATTTT. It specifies CASSHPGNPDTQYF.